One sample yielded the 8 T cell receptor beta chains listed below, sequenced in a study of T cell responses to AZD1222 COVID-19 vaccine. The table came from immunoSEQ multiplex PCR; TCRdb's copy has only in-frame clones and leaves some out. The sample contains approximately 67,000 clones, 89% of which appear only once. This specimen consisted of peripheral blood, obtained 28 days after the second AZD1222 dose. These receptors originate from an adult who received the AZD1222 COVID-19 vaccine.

CDR3: CAWSRQGNQPQHF. The CDR3 DNA sequence: TGTGCCTGGAGTAGACAGGGCAATCAGCCCCAGCATTTT. This chain links TRBV30 with TRBJ1-5, with D maybe TRBD1 (6 bases). V lost 2 bases, J lost 2 bases, and 7 bases lay in between. CDR3 length: 13 amino acids. Germline V lookup: CDR1 GTSNPN, CDR2 SVGIG (reference sequence).

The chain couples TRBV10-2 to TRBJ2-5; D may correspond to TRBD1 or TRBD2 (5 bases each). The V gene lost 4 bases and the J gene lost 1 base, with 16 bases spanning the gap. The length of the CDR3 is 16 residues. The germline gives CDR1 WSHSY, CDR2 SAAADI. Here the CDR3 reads CASSAWDLRSQETQYF. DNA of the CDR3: TGCGCCAGCAGTGCCTGGGACCTCCGGAGCCAAGAGACCCAGTACTTC.

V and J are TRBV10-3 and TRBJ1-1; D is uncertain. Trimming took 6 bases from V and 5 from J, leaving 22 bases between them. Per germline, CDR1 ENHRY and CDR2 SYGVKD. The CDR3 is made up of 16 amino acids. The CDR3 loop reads CAISSIIDSGGTEAFF. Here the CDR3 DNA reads TGTGCCATCAGCTCGATAATAGATTCGGGAGGGACTGAAGCTTTCTTT.

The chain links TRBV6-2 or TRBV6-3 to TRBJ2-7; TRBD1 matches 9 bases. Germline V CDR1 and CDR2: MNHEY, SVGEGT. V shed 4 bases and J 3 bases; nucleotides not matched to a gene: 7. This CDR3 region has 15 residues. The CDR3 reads CASSFQGQGLYEQYF. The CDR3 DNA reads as TGTGCCAGCAGTTTTCAGGGACAGGGTCTCTACGAGCAGTACTTC.

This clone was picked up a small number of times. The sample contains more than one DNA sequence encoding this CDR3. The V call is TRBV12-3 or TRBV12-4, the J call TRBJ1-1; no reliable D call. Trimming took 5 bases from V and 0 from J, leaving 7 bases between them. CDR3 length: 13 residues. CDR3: CASSLSMNTEAFF. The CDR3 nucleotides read TGTGCCAGCAGTCTGTCTATGAACACTGAAGCTTTCTTT.

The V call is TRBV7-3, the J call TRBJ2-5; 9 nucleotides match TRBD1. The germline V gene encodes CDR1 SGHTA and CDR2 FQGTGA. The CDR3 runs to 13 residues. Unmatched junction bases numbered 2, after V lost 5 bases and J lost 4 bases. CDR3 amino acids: CASSLGQGETQYF. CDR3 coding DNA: TGTGCCAGCAGCCTGGGACAGGGAGAGACCCAGTACTTC.

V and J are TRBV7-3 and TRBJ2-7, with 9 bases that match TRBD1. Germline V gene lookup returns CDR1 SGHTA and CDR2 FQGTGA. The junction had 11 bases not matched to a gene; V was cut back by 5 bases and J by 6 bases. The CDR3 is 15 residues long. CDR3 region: CASSGPGQGFSEQYF. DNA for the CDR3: TGTGCCAGCAGCGGCCCGGGACAGGGTTTCTCCGAGCAGTACTTC.

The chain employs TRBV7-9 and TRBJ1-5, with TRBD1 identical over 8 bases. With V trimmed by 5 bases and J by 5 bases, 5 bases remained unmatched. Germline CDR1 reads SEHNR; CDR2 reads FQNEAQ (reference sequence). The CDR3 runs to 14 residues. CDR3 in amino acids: CASSLDRDDQPQHF. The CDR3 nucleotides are TGTGCCAGCAGCCTGGACAGGGATGATCAGCCCCAGCATTTT.